This T cell receptor beta chain was captured by sequencing in a study of PD-L1 blockade in urothelial cancer. This clone was observed at least ten times. The investigators introduced synthetic TCR analog templates into each PCR as spikes. Method: immunoSEQ multiplex PCR; TCRdb's copy keeps in-frame clones and lacks some. The table lists approximately 91,000 clones, around 78% of them singletons. Time point: peripheral blood 6 weeks after treatment start. The cohort comprised individuals with locally advanced or metastatic urothelial carcinoma. Pretreatment and on-treatment samples were taken, numbering 1 to 8 per patient. V lost 2 bases and J lost 9, with 17 bases in between. Germline CDR1 MNHEY, CDR2 SVGAGI. The CDR3 covers 14 residues.

The chain uses TRBV6-5 and TRBJ2-7; the D gene is possibly TRBD1 (6 bases). This receptor was obtained from a man between 65 and 85 years old with urothelial cancer. The sequencing used PBMCs, collected around atezolizumab (anti-PD-L1) treatment. As DNA, the CDR3 is TGTGCCAGCAGTTACACTCAGGGGTCCAAGGGGCAGTACTTC. This translates into CASSYTQGSKGQYF.